This T cell receptor (beta chain) appears in the sequencing data of a study of T cells after posttransplantation cyclophosphamide. Broader study findings: Recipient CMV seropositivity and CMV reactivation strongly tracked TRB clonality. Tissue-infiltrating T cells from skin or gut overlapped little with blood T cells.

V gave up 6 bases and J gave up 3 bases, with 20 bases separating them. Germline-derived CDR1 and CDR2 are SGHRS and YFSETQ. The CDR3 length is 16 residues. A word on this clone: Its matching antigen is unknown.

Profiling relied on immunoSEQ multiplex PCR, and the TCRdb table lists in-frame clones only, not all of them. The sample has about 31,000 clones, around 90% seen once. The naive gate required viable CD3+CD4+ or CD3+CD8+ cells with CCR7+CD45RA+CD45RO-CD95-CD27+CD28+ phenotype. This related bone marrow graft donor gave peripheral blood on the day of marrow donation. Input material: naive CD4+ T cells sorted from PBMCs. J is TRBJ2-3 and V is TRBV5-1, with D possibly TRBD2 on 6 matching bases. The clonotype originates from a woman aged 55-70 years in good health, CMV-negative, and a related stem cell transplant donor. The CDR3 region is CASTSGHTGETDTQYF. CDR3 sequence (DNA): TGCGCCAGCACCTCGGGGCATACGGGGGAGACAGATACGCAGTATTTT.